This T cell receptor (beta chain) comes out of a study of T cell changes during pregnancy in multiple sclerosis (dated by TCRdb to about 2019). Some background on the complete study: In women with multiple sclerosis, the researchers looked at how the T cell repertoire shifted as pregnancy progressed.

A word on this clone: Its antigen remains unidentified. No quality values exist for individual bases; no much larger clone is one base distant.

Library prep was done by the immunoSEQ multiplex PCR assay. TCRdb retrieved this table from immuneACCESS and kept in-frame rearrangements only. Not all clones are present; in checked studies, unresolved V genes account for under half, and no reason is known for the remainder. The sample contains some 85,000 clones, about 95% of them found a single time. 0.85% to 1.3% of the sample goes to the ten largest clones. V has 6 bases trimmed and J has 6 bases trimmed; junction bases matching no gene number 1. CDR1 and CDR2 were assigned from the germline V gene as SQVTM and ANQGSEA. The CDR3 runs 11 amino acids, cysteine and phenylalanine included. Solely the CDR3 DNA is kept, with 33 bases framed from the first base.

This clonotype was sampled from a female donor with multiple sclerosis, enrolled in a pregnancy study. The chain employs TRBV29-1 and TRBJ2-2, and TRBD2 matches 7 of the central bases. Sequenced material: peripheral blood, taken in the second trimester of pregnancy. The CDR3 sequence is CSVGGSGELFF. The base sequence is TGCAGCGTGGGGGGGTCCGGGGAGCTGTTTTTT.